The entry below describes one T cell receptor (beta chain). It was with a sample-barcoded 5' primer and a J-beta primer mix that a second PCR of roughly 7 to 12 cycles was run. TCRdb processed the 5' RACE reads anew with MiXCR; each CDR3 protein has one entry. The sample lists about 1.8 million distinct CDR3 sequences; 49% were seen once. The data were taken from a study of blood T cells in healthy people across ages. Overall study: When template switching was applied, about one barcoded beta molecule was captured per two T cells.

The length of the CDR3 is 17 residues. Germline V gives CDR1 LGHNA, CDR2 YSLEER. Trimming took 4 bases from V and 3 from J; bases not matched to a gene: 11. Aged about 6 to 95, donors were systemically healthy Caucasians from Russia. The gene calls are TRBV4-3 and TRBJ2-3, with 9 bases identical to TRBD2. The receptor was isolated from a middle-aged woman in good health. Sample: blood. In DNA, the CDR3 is TGCGCCAGCAGCCTAAGGGTGGCGGGGGGGCCGACAGATACGCAGTATTTT. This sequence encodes CASSLRVAGGPTDTQYF.